The 28 T cell receptor beta chains presented below share a single source sample, sequenced in a study of T cell responses to AZD1222 COVID-19 vaccine. The data were produced by immunoSEQ multiplex PCR, yet TCRdb's version contains in-frame clones alone and is incomplete. Of about 160,000 clones listed, 90% to 95% are singletons. The sequenced sample was peripheral blood, obtained on day 0 of MenACWY control vaccination. These receptors all come from an adult in good health.

The chain recombines TRBV9 with TRBJ2-1, with D hard to call. V was clipped by 0 bases and J by 1 base, with 11 bases between them. Germline CDR1 is SGDLS and CDR2 is YYNGEE. This CDR3 contains 16 residues. The CDR3 reads CASSVDSSPSYNEQFF. The CDR3 coding sequence is TGTGCCAGCAGCGTAGACTCGTCTCCATCCTACAATGAGCAGTTCTTC.

The chain has TRBV27 and TRBJ1-6; 10 bases are shared with TRBD1. Germline V gene sequence: CDR1 MNHEY, CDR2 SMNVEV (reference sequence). The length of the CDR3 is 15 residues. Losses at the gene ends were 6 bases for V and 4 bases for J; bases not matched to a gene: 3. Here the CDR3 reads CASRTGQGYNSPLHF. Here the CDR3 DNA reads TGTGCCAGCAGGACGGGACAGGGGTATAATTCACCCCTCCACTTT.

The chain is built from TRBV29-1 and TRBJ1-2; D not resolved. CDR1 and CDR2 from the germline V gene are SQVTM and ANQGSEA. Deletions cut 7 bases from V and 0 bases from J, with 9 bases between. This CDR3 has 12 residues. The CDR3, as DNA: TGCAGCGGAGGGAACACTAACTATGGCTACACCTTC. Translated: CSGGNTNYGYTF.

V usage is TRBV5-1 and J usage is TRBJ1-2, with TRBD1 as a possible D gene (5 bases). The CDR3 is made up of 15 amino acids. Trimming took 4 bases from V and 2 from J, leaving 15 bases between them. Per germline, CDR1 SGHRS and CDR2 YFSETQ. In nucleotides, the CDR3 is TGCGCCAGCAGCCTAGACCCCGGGGGGAACTATGGCTACACCTTC. Translating gives CASSLDPGGNYGYTF.

The V call is TRBV11-2, the J call TRBJ1-4; 10 bases match TRBD1. The CDR3 totals 15 residues. The germline V gene has CDR1 SGHAT and CDR2 FQNNGV. The V and J ends lost 2 bases and 5 bases, in that order; junction bases with no gene match: 2. The DNA of the CDR3 is TGTGCCAGCAGCTTACTGGGACAGGGGAATGAAAAACTGTTTTTT. Translated, it gives CASSLLGQGNEKLFF.

The chain has TRBV11-2 and TRBJ1-1; weak D call: TRBD1 (5 bases). The germline V gene encodes CDR1 SGHAT and CDR2 FQNNGV. Trimming removed 0 bases from V and 9 bases from J, with 14 bases in between. This CDR3 spans 14 amino acids. Here the CDR3 DNA reads TGTGCCAGCAGCTTAGATCTATCGGGACGGAAAGCTTTCTTT. It specifies CASSLDLSGRKAFF.

This clone appeared a single time. V and J are TRBV15 and TRBJ1-1; 7 bases line up with TRBD1. CDR1 is LNHNV, CDR2 YYDKDF, per germline (reference sequence). This CDR3 is 12 amino acids long. With V trimmed by 1 base and J by 12 bases, 5 bases remained unmatched. The CDR3, as DNA: TGTGCCACCAGCAGAGCCGACAGGGATCCTTTCTTT. This translates into CATSRADRDPFF.

The rearrangement joins TRBV19 to TRBJ2-7; 7 positions agree with TRBD2. The CDR3 extends over 11 amino acids. Germline values: CDR1 LNHDA, CDR2 SQIVND (reference sequence). CDR3 DNA: TGTGCTTCCCGGGGGGCCTACGAGCAGTACTTC. Amino acid sequence: CASRGAYEQYF.

This rearrangement joins TRBV28 to TRBJ2-5; the D is unclear. Germline V lookup: CDR1 MDHEN, CDR2 SYDVKM. The CDR3 has 11 residues. The germline V and J ends were trimmed by 4 bases and 5 bases, with 5 bases remaining between them. The CDR3 bases are TGTGCCAGCAGTTCGTGGGAGACCCAGTACTTC. Its translation: CASSSWETQYF.

The V gene is TRBV10-1, the J gene TRBJ2-5; D gene ambiguous. Between the trimmed V and J ends, which lost 8 bases and 4 bases, there was a span of 5 bases. CDR1 WNHNN and CDR2 SYGVQD come from the germline V gene (reference sequence). There are 10 residues in the CDR3. In DNA, the CDR3 is TGCGCCAGCTGGGGAGAGACCCAGTACTTC. Translated: CASWGETQYF.

This chain connects TRBV15 to TRBJ1-1; 8 nucleotides line up with TRBD1. This CDR3 has 13 amino acids. V was pared by 6 bases and J by 1 base, with 1 base of the junction left unmatched. Germline V gene data show CDR1 as LNHNV and CDR2 as YYDKDF (reference sequence). The CDR3 bases are TGTGCCACCAGGGACAGGGCGAACACTGAAGCTTTCTTT. Protein sequence: CATRDRANTEAFF.

The chain uses TRBV7-9 and TRBJ1-5; possibly TRBD1 for D (5 bases). The V end was cut by 4 bases, the J end by 7 bases, with 20 bases between. This CDR3 region has 16 residues. Germline V gene lookup returns CDR1 SEHNR and CDR2 FQNEAQ (reference sequence). DNA for the CDR3: TGTGCCAGCAGCTCACTTCAGGGCTCCCCAAACCAGCCCCAGCATTTT. Protein sequence: CASSSLQGSPNQPQHF. The whole variable domain, remainder taken from reference TRBV7-9 and TRBJ1-5, is DTGVSQNPRHKITKRGQNVTFRCDPISEHNRLYWYRQTLGQGPEFLTYFQNEAQLEKSRLLSDRFSAERPKGSFSTLEIQRTEQGDSAMYLCASSSLQGSPNQPQHFGDGTRLSIL.

The chain employs TRBV6-1 and TRBJ2-7, with 9 bases matching TRBD1. V lost 1 base to trimming and J lost 4 bases; unmatched junction nucleotides: 5. The CDR3 spans 15 residues. The germline gives CDR1 MNHNS, CDR2 SASEGT. CDR3 region: CASSEGGTGLYEQYF. CDR3 nucleotides: TGTGCCAGCAGTGAAGGGGGGACAGGGCTGTACGAGCAGTACTTC.

The chain couples TRBV7-2 to TRBJ1-1, with 12 bases fitting TRBD1. The V gene's germline CDR1 is SGHTA and CDR2 FQGNSA. Trimming cost V 0 bases and J 4 bases; bases outside gene matches: 12. The CDR3 is made up of 19 amino acids. For the CDR3, the DNA is TGTGCCAGCAGCTTAGCCCCAGTCGGGACAGGGGGCAGGCCCACTGAAGCTTTCTTT. Translated, it gives CASSLAPVGTGGRPTEAFF.

The chain links TRBV10-3 to TRBJ1-2; D may be TRBD1 (5 bases). V shed 7 bases and J shed 1 base, with 16 bases lying between them. Per the germline V gene, CDR1 is ENHRY and CDR2 is SYGVKD. The length of the CDR3 is 15 residues. The CDR3 nucleotides are TGTGCCATCACCAGCGGGCAGGGACTTAACTATGGCTACACCTTC. This translates into CAITSGQGLNYGYTF.

DNA for the CDR3: TGCGCCAGCAGCTTGAATCGGGGCGCGGGAGAAAAACTGTTTTTT. Translation: CASSLNRGAGEKLFF. The genes are TRBV5-1 and TRBJ1-4; the D gene is possibly TRBD1 (5 bases). V was clipped by 1 base and J by 8 bases, with 15 bases between them. CDR1 SGHRS and CDR2 YFSETQ come from the germline V gene. The CDR3 is made up of 15 amino acids.

CDR3 coding DNA: TGTGCCAGCAGCTCGATGCATGCAACTAATGAAAAACTGTTTTTT. The encoded protein is CASSSMHATNEKLFF. This chain connects TRBV5-5 to TRBJ1-4; D gene ambiguous. Between the trimmed V and J ends, which lost 3 bases and 0 bases, there was a span of 9 bases. CDR1 is SGHKS and CDR2 is YYEKEE in the germline V gene (reference sequence). This CDR3 spans 15 amino acids.

This clone turned up a few times. This chain joins TRBV19 and TRBJ1-1, with a tentative D call TRBD1 (6 bases). The CDR3 contains 17 residues. V was pared by 7 bases and J by 0 bases, with 21 bases between. Germline lookup yields CDR1 LNHDA and CDR2 SQIVND (reference sequence). The CDR3 DNA reads as TGTGCCAGTACCCGGAGTGTAAGCCAGGGGATGAACACTGAAGCTTTCTTT. This codes for CASTRSVSQGMNTEAFF.

J is TRBJ2-3 and V is TRBV30, with no clear D. This CDR3 has 13 amino acids. Trimming took off 0 bases at V and 2 bases at J, with 6 bases between the two ends. Germline-derived CDR1 and CDR2 are GTSNPN and SVGIG (reference sequence). CDR3 sequence reads: CAWSVGNTDTQYF. The CDR3 bases are TGTGCCTGGAGTGTAGGCAACACAGATACGCAGTATTTT. Full variable domain (missing parts from reference TRBV30 and TRBJ2-3): SQTIHQWPATLVQPVGSPLSLECTVEGTSNPNLYWYRQAAGRGLQLLFYSVGIGQISSEVPQNLSASRPQDRQFILSSKKLLLSDSGFYLCAWSVGNTDTQYFGPGTRLTVL.

The chain carries TRBV19 and TRBJ1-1, with 8 positions matching TRBD1. There are 15 residues in the CDR3. Germline CDR1 and CDR2: LNHDA and SQIVND (reference sequence). The junction had 3 bases not matched to a gene; V was cut back by 1 base and J by 2 bases. For the CDR3, the DNA is TGTGCCAGTAGTATAGGGACAGGGATTAACACTGAAGCTTTCTTT. Translation gives CASSIGTGINTEAFF.

The genes are TRBV6-4 and TRBJ2-3; no clear D gene. CDR1 MRHNA and CDR2 SNTAGT come from the germline V gene. CDR3 length equals 13 residues. V lost 2 bases and J lost 8, with 11 bases in between. CDR3: CASSDGFVGTQYF. As DNA, the CDR3 is TGTGCCAGCAGTGACGGGTTTGTTGGTACGCAGTATTTT.

A single count supports this clone. The rearrangement uses TRBV5-1 and TRBJ2-2, with 10 bases matching TRBD2. J was trimmed by 0 bases and V by 5 bases; bases with no gene match: 7. From germline, CDR1 is SGHRS and CDR2 YFSETQ. CDR3 length: 17 amino acids. The CDR3 is CASSPLAGVANTGELFF. The CDR3 nucleotides read TGCGCCAGCAGTCCTCTAGCGGGAGTAGCGAACACCGGGGAGCTGTTTTTT.

V usage is TRBV29-1 and J usage is TRBJ2-1; TRBD2 agrees at 8 bases. The CDR3 length is 16 residues. Trimming at V came to 3 bases and at J to 3 bases, leaving 10 bases not matched to a gene. Germline CDR1 reads SQVTM; CDR2 reads ANQGSEA. In DNA, the CDR3 is TGCAGCGTTGATTCTTGGCTAGCGGGTATCTACAATGAGCAGTTCTTC. This translates into CSVDSWLAGIYNEQFF.

The genes are TRBV19 and TRBJ1-5; TRBD1 might be the D (5 bases). CDR1 LNHDA and CDR2 SQIVND come from the germline V gene (reference sequence). Trimming cost V 5 bases and J 1 base, with 9 bases left between them. This CDR3 is built from 14 residues. The CDR3 loop reads CASSLRTSNQPQHF. The CDR3 nucleotides read TGTGCCAGTAGTCTACGGACAAGCAATCAGCCCCAGCATTTT.

CDR3 region: CASGANFMNTEAFF. The CDR3 coding sequence is TGTGCCAGTGGTGCTAACTTTATGAACACTGAAGCTTTCTTT. The V and J genes are TRBV6-5 and TRBJ1-1; D is undetermined. Germline V gene sequence: CDR1 MNHEY, CDR2 SVGAGI. The ends were cut back, 9 bases at V and 0 bases at J, with 14 bases in the middle. The CDR3 runs to 14 residues.

This sequence joins TRBV16 and TRBJ2-7, with TRBD2 identical over 9 bases. The CDR3 runs to 16 residues. CDR1 is KGHSY and CDR2 is FQNENV in the germline V gene. Losses at the gene ends were 1 base for V and 1 base for J; bases not matched to a gene: 5. The CDR3 coding sequence is TGTGCCAGCAGCCAATTCAATAGCGGGGGATCCTACGAGCAGTACTTC. It specifies CASSQFNSGGSYEQYF.

The V gene is TRBV6-5, the J gene TRBJ2-1; D unresolved. Germline lookup yields CDR1 MNHEY and CDR2 SVGAGI. This CDR3 has 12 amino acids. Between the trimmed V and J ends, which lost 10 bases and 7 bases, there was a span of 14 bases. Here the CDR3 DNA reads TGTGCCACCCGGATAGCTCGAAATGAGCAGTTCTTC. Its protein product is CATRIARNEQFF.

The sample holds a few counts of this clone. V usage is TRBV5-6 and J usage is TRBJ2-7, with 8 positions matching TRBD2. This CDR3 contains 16 residues. Germline loops: CDR1 SGHDT, CDR2 YYEEEE. With V trimmed by 4 bases and J by 6 bases, 15 bases remained unmatched. The CDR3 region is CASSNQRESRRSEQYF. CDR3 in DNA: TGTGCCAGCAGCAATCAGCGGGAGTCCCGCCGGAGCGAGCAGTACTTC.